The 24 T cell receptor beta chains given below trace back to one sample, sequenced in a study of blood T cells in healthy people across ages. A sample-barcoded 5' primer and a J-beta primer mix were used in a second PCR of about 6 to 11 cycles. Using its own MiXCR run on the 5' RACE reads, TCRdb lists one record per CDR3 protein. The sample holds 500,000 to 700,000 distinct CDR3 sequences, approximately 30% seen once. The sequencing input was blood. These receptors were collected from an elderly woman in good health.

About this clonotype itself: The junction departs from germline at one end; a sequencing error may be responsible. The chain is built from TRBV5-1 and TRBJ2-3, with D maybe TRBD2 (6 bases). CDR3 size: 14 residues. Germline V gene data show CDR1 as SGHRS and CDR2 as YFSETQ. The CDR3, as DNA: TGCGCCGGCAGCTTCTCTGCGGGGTCAGATACGCAGTATTTT. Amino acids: CAGSFSAGSDTQYF.

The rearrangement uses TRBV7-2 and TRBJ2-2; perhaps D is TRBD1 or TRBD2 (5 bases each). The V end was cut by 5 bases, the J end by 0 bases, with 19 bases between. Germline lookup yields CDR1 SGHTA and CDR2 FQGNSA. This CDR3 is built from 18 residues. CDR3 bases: TGTGCCAGCAGCCCCGGGCTTGGACGGGGCGCGAACACCGGGGAGCTGTTTTTT. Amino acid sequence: CASSPGLGRGANTGELFF.

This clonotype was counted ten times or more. CDR3 coding DNA: TGTGCCAGCAGTCTAATACCCACTAGAGCGGGGGACTTCTACGAGCAGTACTTC. Its translation: CASSLIPTRAGDFYEQYF. This chain uses TRBV27 with TRBJ2-7; 8 bases line up with TRBD2. V was pared by 5 bases and J by 3 bases, with 18 bases of the junction left unmatched. Germline V CDR1 and CDR2: MNHEY, SMNVEV (reference sequence). CDR3 size: 18 residues.

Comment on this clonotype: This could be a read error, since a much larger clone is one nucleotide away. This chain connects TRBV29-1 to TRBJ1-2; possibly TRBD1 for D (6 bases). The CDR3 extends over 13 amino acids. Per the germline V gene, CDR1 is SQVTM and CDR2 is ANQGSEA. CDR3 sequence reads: CSVDNGGWDGHTF. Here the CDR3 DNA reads TGCAGCGTTGACAACGGGGGCTGGGATGGCCACACCTTC.

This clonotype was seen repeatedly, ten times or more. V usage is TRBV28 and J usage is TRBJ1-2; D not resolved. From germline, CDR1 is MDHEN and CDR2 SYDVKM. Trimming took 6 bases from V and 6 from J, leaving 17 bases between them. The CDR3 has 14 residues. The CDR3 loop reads CASSPRLLDHGYTF. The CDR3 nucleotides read TGTGCCAGCAGCCCCCGGCTTCTTGACCATGGCTACACCTTC.

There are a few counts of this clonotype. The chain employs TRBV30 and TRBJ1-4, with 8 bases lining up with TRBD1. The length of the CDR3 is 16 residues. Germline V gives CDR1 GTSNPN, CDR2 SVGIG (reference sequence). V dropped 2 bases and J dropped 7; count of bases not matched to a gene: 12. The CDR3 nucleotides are TGTGCCTGGAGTATTCCCTGGACAGGGACAGGTGAAAAACTGTTTTTT. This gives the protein CAWSIPWTGTGEKLFF.

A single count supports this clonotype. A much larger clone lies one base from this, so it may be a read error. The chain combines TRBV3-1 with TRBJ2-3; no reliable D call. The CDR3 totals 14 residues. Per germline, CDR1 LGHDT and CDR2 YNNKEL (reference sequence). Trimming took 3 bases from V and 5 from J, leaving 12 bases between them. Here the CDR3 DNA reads TGTGCCAGCAGCCAGCCGACTGGCAGAGATACGCAGTATTTT. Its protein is CASSQPTGRDTQYF.

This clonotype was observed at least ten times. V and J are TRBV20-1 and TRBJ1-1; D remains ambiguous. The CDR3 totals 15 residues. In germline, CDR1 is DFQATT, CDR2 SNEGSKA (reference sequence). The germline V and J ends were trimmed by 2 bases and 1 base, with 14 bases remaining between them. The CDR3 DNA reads TGCAGTGCTAGACACCCCGCAGGCGGGAACACTGAAGCTTTCTTT. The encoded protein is CSARHPAGGNTEAFF.

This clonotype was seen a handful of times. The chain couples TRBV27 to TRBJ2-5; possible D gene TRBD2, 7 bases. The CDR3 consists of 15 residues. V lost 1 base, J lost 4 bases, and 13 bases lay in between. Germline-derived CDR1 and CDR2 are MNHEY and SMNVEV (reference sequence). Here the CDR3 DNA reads TGTGCCAGCAGTTTATGGGGGGGGGCGCGAGAGACCCAGTACTTC. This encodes CASSLWGGARETQYF.

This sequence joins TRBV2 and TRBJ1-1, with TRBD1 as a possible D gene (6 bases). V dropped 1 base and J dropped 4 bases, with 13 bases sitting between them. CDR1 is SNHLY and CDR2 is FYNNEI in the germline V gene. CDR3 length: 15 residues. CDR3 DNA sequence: TGTGCCAGCAGTGAAGGCACACAGGGAAGCACTGAAGCTTTCTTT. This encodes CASSEGTQGSTEAFF.

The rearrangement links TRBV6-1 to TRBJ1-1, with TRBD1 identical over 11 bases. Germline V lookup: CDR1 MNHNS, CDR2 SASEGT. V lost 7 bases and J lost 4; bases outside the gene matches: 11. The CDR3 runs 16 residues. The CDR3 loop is CASTFRDRGSGTEAFF. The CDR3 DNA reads TGTGCCAGCACCTTCCGGGACAGGGGGTCGGGCACTGAAGCTTTCTTT.

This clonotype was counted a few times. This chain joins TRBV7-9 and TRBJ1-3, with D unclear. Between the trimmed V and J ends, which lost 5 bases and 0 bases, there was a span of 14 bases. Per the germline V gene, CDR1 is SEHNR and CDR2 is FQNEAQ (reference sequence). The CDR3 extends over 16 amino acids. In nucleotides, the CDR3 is TGTGCCAGCAGCCGAGACCCGGGGAGCTCTGGAAACACCATATATTTT. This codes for CASSRDPGSSGNTIYF.

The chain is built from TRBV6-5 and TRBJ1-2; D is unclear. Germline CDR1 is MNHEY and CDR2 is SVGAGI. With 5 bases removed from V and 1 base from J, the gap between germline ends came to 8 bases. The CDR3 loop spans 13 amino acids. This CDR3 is CASSHRDNYGYTF. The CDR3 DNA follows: TGTGCCAGCAGTCACCGGGATAACTATGGCTACACCTTC.

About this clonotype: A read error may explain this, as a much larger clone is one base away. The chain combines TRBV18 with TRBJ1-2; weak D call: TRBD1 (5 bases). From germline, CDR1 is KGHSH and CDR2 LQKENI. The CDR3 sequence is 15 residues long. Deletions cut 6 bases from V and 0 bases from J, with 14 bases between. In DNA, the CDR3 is TGTGCCAGCTCGGACGACAGCATCTCTAACTATGGCTACACCTTC. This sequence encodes CASSDDSISNYGYTF.

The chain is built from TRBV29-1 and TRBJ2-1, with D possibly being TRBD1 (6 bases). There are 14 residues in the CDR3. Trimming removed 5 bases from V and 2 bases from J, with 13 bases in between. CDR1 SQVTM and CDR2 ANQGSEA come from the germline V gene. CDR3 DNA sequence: TGCAGCGTTTCGGTGACAGGACCCTACAATGAGCAGTTCTTC. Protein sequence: CSVSVTGPYNEQFF.

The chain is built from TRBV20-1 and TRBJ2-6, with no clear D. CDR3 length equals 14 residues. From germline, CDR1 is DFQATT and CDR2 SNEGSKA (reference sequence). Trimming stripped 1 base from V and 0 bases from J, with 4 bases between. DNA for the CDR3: TGCAGTGCTAGAGTGTCCTCTGGGGCCAACGTCCTGACTTTC. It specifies CSARVSSGANVLTF.

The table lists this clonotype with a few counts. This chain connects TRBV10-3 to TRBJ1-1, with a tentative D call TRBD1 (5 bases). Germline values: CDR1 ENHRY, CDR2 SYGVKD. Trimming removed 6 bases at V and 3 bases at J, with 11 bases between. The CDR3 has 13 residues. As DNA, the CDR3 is TGTGCCATCAGGGGGGACCCGGACACTGAAGCTTTCTTT. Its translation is CAIRGDPDTEAFF.

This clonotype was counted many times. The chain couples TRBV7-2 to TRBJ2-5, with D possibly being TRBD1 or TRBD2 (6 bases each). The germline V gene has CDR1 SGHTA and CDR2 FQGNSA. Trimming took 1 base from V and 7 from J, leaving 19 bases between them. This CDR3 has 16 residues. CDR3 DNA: TGTGCCAGCAGCTTAGAGGCGACAGGAAGGCGGGGGACCCAGTACTTC. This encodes CASSLEATGRRGTQYF.

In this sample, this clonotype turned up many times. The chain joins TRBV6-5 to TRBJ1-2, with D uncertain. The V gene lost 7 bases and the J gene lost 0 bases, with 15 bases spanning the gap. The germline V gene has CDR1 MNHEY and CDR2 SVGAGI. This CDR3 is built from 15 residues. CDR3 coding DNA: TGTGCCAGCAAGGAAGGCCCGGGGACTAACTATGGCTACACCTTC. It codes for CASKEGPGTNYGYTF.

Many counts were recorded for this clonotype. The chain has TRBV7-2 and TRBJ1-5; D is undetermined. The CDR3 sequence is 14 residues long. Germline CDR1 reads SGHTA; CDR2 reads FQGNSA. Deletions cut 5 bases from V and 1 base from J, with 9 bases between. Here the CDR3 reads CASSLPGSNQPQHF. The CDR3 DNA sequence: TGTGCCAGCAGCCTTCCGGGGAGCAATCAGCCCCAGCATTTT.

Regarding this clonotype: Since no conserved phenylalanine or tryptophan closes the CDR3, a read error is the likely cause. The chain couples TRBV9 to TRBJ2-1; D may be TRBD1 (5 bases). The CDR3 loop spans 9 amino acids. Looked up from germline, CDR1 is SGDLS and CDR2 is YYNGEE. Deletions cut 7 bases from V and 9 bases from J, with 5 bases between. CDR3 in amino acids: CASGAEQFV. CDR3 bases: TGTGCCAGCGGGGCTGAGCAGTTCGTC.

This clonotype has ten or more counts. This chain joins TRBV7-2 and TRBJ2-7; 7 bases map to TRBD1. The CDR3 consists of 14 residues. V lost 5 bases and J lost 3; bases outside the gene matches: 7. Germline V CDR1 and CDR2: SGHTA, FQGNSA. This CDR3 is CASSNSQGYYEQYF. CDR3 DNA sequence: TGTGCCAGCAGCAACTCACAGGGGTACTACGAGCAGTACTTC.

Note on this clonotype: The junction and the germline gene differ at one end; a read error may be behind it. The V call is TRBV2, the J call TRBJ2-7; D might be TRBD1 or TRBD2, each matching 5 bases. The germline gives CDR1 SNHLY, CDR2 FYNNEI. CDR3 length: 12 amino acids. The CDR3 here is CASREVGRTPYF. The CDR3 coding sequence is TGTGCCAGCAGAGAAGTGGGACGTACACCGTACTTC. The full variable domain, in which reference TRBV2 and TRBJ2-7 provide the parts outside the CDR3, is EPEVTQTPSHQVTQMGQEVILRCVPISNHLYFYWYRQILGQKVEFLVSFYNNEISEKSEIFDDQFSVERPDGSNFTLKIRSTKLEDSAMYFCASREVGRTPYFGPGTRLTVT.

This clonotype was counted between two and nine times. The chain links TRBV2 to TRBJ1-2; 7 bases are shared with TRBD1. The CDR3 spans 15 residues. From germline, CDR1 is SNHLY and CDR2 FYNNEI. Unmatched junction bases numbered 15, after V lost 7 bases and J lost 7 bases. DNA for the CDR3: TGTGCCAGCACCTCGAGCCCAGGGGGACGTAGTGGCTACACCTTC. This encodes CASTSSPGGRSGYTF. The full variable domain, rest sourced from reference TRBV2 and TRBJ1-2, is EPEVTQTPSHQVTQMGQEVILRCVPISNHLYFYWYRQILGQKVEFLVSFYNNEISEKSEIFDDQFSVERPDGSNFTLKIRSTKLEDSAMYFCASTSSPGGRSGYTFGSGTRLTVV.